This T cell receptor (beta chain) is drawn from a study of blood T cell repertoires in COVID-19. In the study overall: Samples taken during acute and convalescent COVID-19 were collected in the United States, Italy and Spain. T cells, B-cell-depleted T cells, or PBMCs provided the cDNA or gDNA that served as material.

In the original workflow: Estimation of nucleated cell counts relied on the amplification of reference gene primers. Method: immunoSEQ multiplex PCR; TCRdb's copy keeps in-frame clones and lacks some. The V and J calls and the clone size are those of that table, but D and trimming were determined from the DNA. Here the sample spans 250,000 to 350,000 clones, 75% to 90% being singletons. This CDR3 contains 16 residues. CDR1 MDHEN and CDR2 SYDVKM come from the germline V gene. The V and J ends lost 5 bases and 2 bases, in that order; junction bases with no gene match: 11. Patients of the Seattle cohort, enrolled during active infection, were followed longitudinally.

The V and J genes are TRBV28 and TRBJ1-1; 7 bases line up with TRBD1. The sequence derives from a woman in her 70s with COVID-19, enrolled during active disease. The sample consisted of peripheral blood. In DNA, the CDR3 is TGTGCCAGCAGTGTAACCACCGGGACAGTCAACACTGAAGCTTTCTTT. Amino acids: CASSVTTGTVNTEAFF. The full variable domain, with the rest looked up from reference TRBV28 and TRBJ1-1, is DVKVTQSSRYLVKRTGEKVFLECVQDMDHENMFWYRQDPGLGLRLIYFSYDVKMKEKGDIPEGYSVSREKKERFSLILESASTNQTSMYLCASSVTTGTVNTEAFFGQGTRLTVV.